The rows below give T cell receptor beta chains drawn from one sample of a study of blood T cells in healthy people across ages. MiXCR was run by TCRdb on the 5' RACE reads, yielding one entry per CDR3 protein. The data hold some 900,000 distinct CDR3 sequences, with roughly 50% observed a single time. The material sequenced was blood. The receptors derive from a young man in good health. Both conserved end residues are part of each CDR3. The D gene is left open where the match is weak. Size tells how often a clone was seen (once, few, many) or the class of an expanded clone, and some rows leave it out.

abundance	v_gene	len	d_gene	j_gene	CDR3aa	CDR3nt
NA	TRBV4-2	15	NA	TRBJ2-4	CASSPLLGGENIQYF	TGTGCCAGCAGCCCTTTACTAGGGGGGGAAAACATTCAGTACTTC
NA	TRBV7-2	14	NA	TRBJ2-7	CASTLGSLNGEQYF	TGTGCCAGCACGCTGGGGTCCCTTAACGGCGAGCAGTACTTC
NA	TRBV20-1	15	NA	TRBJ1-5	CSARSGPTQLQPQHF	TGCAGTGCTAGATCAGGGCCAACCCAACTTCAGCCCCAGCATTTT
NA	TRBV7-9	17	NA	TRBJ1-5	CASSHHTGWDSNQPQHF	TGTGCCAGCAGCCATCATACAGGGTGGGATAGCAATCAGCCCCAGCATTTT
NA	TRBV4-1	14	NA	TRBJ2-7	CASSPPGLNYEQYF	TGCGCCAGCAGCCCACCGGGGTTAAACTACGAGCAGTACTTC
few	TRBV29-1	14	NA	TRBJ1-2	CSVGGQLINYGYTF	TGCAGCGTTGGAGGACAGCTTATTAACTATGGCTACACCTTC
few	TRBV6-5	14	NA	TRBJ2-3	CASSYASPTDTQYF	TGTGCCAGCAGTTACGCCTCTCCAACAGATACGCAGTATTTT
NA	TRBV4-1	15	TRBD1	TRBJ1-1	CASSQKTGLATEAFF	TGCGCCAGCAGCCAAAAGACAGGGTTGGCCACTGAAGCTTTCTTT
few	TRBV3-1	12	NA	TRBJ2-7	CASSQSGVEQYF	TGTGCCAGCAGCCAATCCGGGGTCGAGCAGTACTTC
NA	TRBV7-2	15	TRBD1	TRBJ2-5	CASSTDRGPGETQYF	TGTGCCAGCAGCACCGACAGGGGTCCGGGGGAGACCCAGTACTTC
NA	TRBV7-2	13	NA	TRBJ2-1	CASSRGLDNEQFF	TGTGCCAGCAGCCGAGGGCTCGACAATGAGCAGTTCTTC
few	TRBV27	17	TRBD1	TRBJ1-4	CASQPGQAWGVGEKLFF	TGTGCCAGCCAGCCGGGACAGGCATGGGGAGTTGGTGAAAAACTGTTTTTT
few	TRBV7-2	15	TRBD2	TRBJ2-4	CASSLGGTRGGIQYF	TGTGCCAGCAGCTTAGGAGGGACTAGGGGCGGCATTCAGTACTTC
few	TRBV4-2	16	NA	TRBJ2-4	CASSQERGEAKNIQYF	TGTGCCAGCAGCCAAGAAAGAGGGGAGGCCAAAAACATTCAGTACTTC
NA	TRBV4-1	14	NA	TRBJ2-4	CASSQQRWGDIQYF	TGCGCCAGCAGCCAACAGAGGTGGGGGGACATTCAGTACTTC
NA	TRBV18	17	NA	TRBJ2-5	CASSPRPDGRKQETQYF	TGTGCCAGCTCACCACGGCCGGACGGGCGAAAACAAGAGACCCAGTACTTC
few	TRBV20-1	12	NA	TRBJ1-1	CSVLGPNTEAFF	TGCAGTGTTTTGGGTCCGAACACTGAAGCTTTCTTT
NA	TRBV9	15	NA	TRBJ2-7	CASSVGDFSRYEQYF	TGTGCCAGCAGCGTGGGGGACTTTTCTCGCTACGAGCAGTACTTC
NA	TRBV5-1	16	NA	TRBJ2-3	CASSLLAGAVPDTQYF	TGCGCCAGCAGCTTGTTGGCGGGGGCAGTACCAGATACGCAGTATTTT
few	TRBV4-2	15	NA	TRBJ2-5	CASSQDFLAQETQYF	TGTGCCAGCAGCCAAGATTTTCTAGCGCAAGAGACCCAGTACTTC
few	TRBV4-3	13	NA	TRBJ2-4	CASSPRDSAVRYF	TGCGCCAGCAGCCCCCGTGACTCCGCAGTTCGGTACTTC
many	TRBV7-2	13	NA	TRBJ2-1	CASSRRSDNEQFF	TGTGCCAGCAGCCGCCGGAGTGACAATGAGCAGTTCTTC